This T cell receptor beta chain was retrieved from a study of T cell repertoires in ileal Crohn's disease. The CDR3 spans 11 residues. V was cut by 5 bases and J by 7 bases, with 9 bases left in between. The germline gives CDR1 SEHNR, CDR2 FQNEAQ (reference sequence). Only in-frame clones appear in the TCRdb table, and some are missing; sequencing was by immunoSEQ multiplex PCR. The sample gives 5,500 to 9,000 clones, about 78% of which show up once; about 42% is in the top ten. The sample holds a few counts of this clone. The time point is: proximal margin of the surgical specimen (macroscopically non-inflamed). Patients were adults with ileal or ileocolonic Crohn's disease needing resection.

The chain employs TRBV7-9 and TRBJ2-7; TRBD2 is a possible D gene (5 bases). This receptor was taken from an adult with Crohn's disease. The sample comprised ileal tissue. The CDR3 sequence: CASSQSGEQYF. The CDR3 DNA reads as TGTGCCAGCAGCCAATCGGGAGAGCAGTACTTC.